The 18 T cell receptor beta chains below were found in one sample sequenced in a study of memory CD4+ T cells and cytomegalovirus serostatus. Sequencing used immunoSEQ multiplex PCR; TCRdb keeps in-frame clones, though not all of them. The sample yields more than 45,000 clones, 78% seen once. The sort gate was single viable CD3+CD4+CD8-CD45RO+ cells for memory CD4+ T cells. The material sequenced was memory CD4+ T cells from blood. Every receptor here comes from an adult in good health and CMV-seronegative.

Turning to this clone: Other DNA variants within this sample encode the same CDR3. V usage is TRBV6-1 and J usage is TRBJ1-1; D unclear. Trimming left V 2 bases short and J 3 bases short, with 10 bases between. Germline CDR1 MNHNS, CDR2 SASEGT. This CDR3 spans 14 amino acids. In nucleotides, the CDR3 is TGTGCCAGCAGTGAACGAGGGTTTGACACTGAAGCTTTCTTT. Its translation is CASSERGFDTEAFF.

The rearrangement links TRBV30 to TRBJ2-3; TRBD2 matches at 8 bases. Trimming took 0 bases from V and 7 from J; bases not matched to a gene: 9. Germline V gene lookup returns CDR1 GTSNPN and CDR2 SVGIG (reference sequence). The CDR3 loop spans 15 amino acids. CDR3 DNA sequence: TGTGCCTGGAGTGTATCGAGCGGGGGTATGAATACGCAGTATTTT. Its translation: CAWSVSSGGMNTQYF. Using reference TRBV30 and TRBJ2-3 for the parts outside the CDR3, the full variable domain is SQTIHQWPATLVQPVGSPLSLECTVEGTSNPNLYWYRQAAGRGLQLLFYSVGIGQISSEVPQNLSASRPQDRQFILSSKKLLLSDSGFYLCAWSVSSGGMNTQYFGPGTRLTVL.

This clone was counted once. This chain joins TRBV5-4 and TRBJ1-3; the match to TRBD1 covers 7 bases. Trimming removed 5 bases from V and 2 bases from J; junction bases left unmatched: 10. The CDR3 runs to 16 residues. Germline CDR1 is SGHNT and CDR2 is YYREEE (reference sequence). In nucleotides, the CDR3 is TGTGCCAGCAGTTCACCGGACAGGAGGGCTGGAAACACCATATATTTT. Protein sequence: CASSSPDRRAGNTIYF.

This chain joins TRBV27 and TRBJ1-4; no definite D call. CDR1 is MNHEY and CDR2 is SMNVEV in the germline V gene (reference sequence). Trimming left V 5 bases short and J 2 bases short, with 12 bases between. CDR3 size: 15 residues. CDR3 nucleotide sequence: TGTGCCAGCAGTCCCAGGCCTTGGACTAATGAAAAACTGTTTTTT. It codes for CASSPRPWTNEKLFF.

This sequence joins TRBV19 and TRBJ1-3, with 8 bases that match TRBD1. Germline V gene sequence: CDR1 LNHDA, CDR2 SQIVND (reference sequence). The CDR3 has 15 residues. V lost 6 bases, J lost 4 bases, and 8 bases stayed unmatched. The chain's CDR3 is CASSLIGQGGNTIYF. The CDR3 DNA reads TGTGCCAGTAGCCTGATCGGACAGGGCGGAAACACCATATATTTT.

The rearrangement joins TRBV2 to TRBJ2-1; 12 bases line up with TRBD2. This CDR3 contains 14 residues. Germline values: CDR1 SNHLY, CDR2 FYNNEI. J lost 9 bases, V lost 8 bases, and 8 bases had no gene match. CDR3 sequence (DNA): TGTGCCAGCTCGACTAGCGGGAGCCCTGCTGAGCAGTTCTTC. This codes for CASSTSGSPAEQFF.

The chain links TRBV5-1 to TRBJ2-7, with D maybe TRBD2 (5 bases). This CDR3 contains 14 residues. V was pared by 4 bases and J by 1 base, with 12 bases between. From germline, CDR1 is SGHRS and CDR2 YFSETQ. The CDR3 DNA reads TGCGCCAGCAGCCCTCAGACTATATCCTACGAGCAGTACTTC. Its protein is CASSPQTISYEQYF.

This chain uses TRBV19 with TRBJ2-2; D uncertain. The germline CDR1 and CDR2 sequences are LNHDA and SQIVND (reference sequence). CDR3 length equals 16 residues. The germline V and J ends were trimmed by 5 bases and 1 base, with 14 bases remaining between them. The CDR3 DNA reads TGTGCCAGTAGTGTTGGTGAAACGGGGAACACCGGGGAGCTGTTTTTT. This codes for CASSVGETGNTGELFF.

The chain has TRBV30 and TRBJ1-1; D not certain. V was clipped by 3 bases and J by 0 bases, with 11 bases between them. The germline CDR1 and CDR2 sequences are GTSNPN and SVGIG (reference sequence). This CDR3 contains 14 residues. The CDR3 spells CAWRGSLMNTEAFF. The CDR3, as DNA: TGTGCCTGGAGGGGGTCCCTCATGAACACTGAAGCTTTCTTT.

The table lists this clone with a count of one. The DNA of the CDR3 is TGTGCCTGGAGCGGAGAGAGCAATCAGCCCCAGCATTTT. Encoded protein: CAWSGESNQPQHF. The V and J genes are TRBV30 and TRBJ1-5, with D uncertain. There are 13 residues in the CDR3. Trimming took off 3 bases at V and 1 base at J, with 7 bases between the two ends. Germline V gene data show CDR1 as GTSNPN and CDR2 as SVGIG (reference sequence).

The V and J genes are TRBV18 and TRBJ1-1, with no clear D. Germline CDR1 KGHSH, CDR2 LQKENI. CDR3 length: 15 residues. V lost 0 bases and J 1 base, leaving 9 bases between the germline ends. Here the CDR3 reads CASSPPRSPNTEAFF. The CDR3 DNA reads TGTGCCAGCTCACCACCTCGGTCGCCGAACACTGAAGCTTTCTTT.

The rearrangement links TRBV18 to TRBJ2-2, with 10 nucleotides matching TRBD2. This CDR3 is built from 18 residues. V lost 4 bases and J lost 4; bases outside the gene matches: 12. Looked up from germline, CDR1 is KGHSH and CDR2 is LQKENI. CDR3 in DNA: TGTGCCAGCTCACGAGGATTAGCGGGGGGCCTCAGCACCGGGGAGCTGTTTTTT. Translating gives CASSRGLAGGLSTGELFF.

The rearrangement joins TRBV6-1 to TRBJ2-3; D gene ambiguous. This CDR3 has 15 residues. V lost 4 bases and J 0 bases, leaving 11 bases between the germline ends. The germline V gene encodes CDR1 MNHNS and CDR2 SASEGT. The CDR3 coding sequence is TGTGCCAGCAGTGGGGCACATTCTAGCACAGATACGCAGTATTTT. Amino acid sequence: CASSGAHSSTDTQYF.

The CDR3 DNA follows: TGTGCCAGCAGTCCTCTACTAGGGTCAGGTGAGCAGTTCTTC. Encoded protein: CASSPLLGSGEQFF. The genes are TRBV6-4 and TRBJ2-1, with D tentatively TRBD2 (5 bases). Germline V CDR1 and CDR2: MRHNA, SNTAGT. This CDR3 contains 14 residues. V was pared by 5 bases and J by 9 bases, with 17 bases between.

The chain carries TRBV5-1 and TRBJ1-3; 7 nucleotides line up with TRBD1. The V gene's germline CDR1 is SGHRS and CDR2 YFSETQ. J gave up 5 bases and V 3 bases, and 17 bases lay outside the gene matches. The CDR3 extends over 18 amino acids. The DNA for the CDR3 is TGCGCCAGCAGCTCCAACCCCTTAGGGACAGAGAAGCGAAACACCATATATTTT. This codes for CASSSNPLGTEKRNTIYF.

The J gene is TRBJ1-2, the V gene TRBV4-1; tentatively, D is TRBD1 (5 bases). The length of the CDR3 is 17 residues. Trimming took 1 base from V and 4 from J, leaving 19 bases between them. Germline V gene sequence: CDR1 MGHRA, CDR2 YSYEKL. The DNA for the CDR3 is TGCGCCAGCAGCCAAGGGTCAGGGCGCGCCCTGGGCTATGGCTACACCTTC. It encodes CASSQGSGRALGYGYTF.

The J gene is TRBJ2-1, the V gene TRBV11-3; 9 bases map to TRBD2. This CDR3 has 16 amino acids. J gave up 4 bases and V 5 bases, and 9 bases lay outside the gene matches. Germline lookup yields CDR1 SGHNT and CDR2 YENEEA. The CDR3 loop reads CASSPAGGAAYNEQFF. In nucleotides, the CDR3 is TGTGCCAGCAGCCCCGCGGGGGGGGCGGCATACAATGAGCAGTTCTTC.

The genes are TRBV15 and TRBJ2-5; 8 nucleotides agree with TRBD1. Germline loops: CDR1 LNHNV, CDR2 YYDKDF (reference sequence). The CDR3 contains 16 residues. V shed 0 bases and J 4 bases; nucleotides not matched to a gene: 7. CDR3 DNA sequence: TGTGCCACCAGCAGAGACTACCCAGACAGGGGAGAGACCCAGTACTTC. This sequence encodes CATSRDYPDRGETQYF. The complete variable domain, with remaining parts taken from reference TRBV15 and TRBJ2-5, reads DAMVIQNPRYQVTQFGKPVTLSCSQTLNHNVMYWYQQKSSQAPKLLFHYYDKDFNNEADTPDNFQSRRPNTSFCFLDIRSPGLGDTAMYLCATSRDYPDRGETQYFGPGTRLLVL.